This TCR beta chain was obtained from a study of Graves' ophthalmopathy and Graves' hyperthyroidism. Across the whole study: Hyperthyroidism is called stable when no ophthalmopathy develops within 18 months of follow-up. The study, taken as a whole, reports: Ophthalmopathy progression was predicted by the model at around 70% sensitivity and approximately 73% specificity. Most thyroid-expanded clonotypes exceeding 0.001 frequency were also found in blood.

Lactation, pregnancy, uncontrolled infections and other autoimmune diseases were all grounds for excluding patients. RNA transcripts yielded amplified TCR beta CDR3 regions. Scientists carried out first-round RT-PCR using HTBI primers and then a second-round multiplex PCR. TCRdb ran MiXCR on the multiplex PCR reads and lists one entry per CDR3 protein. Here the sample spans more than 1,000,000 distinct CDR3 sequences, 35% to 45% being singletons. As for this clonotype: Its specificity is unknown. A read error is possible here, since a much larger clone lies one base away.

The CDR3 runs 12 residues. CDR1 is LGHNT and CDR2 is FRNRAP in the germline V gene. The V and J genes are TRBV12-5 and TRBJ2-5; D is unresolved. This clonotype was obtained from an adult man with Graves' hyperthyroidism. The sequencing sample was made of peripheral blood or thyroid tissue (not recorded which). CDR3 coding DNA: TGTGCCAGCACCCGGGTCTCAGAGACCCTGTACTTC. Translation: CASTRVSETLYF. The whole variable domain, filled in from reference TRBV12-5 and TRBJ2-5, reads DARVTQTPRHKVTEMGQEVTMRCQPILGHNTVFWYRQTMMQGLELLAYFRNRAPLDDSGMPKDRFSAEMPDATLATLKIQPSEPRDSAVYFCASTRVSETLYFGPGTRLLVL.